The 30 T cell receptor beta chains listed next were all sequenced from one sample in a study of T cell clones after liver transplantation. The repertoire was sequenced with immunoSEQ multiplex PCR; TCRdb's copy has only in-frame clones and lacks some. Of tens of thousands of clones listed, 80% are singletons. Specimen: CD4+ T cells from blood, collected 12 months after liver transplant. The receptor source for this set is a human patient who received a liver transplant. A share of the T cells may be of graft donor origin.

This clone has only one observation. The rearrangement links TRBV10-1 to TRBJ2-2; D is perhaps TRBD2 (6 bases). Germline V gene sequence: CDR1 WNHNN, CDR2 SYGVQD (reference sequence). Trimming stripped 6 bases from V and 2 bases from J, with 13 bases between. The length of the CDR3 is 15 residues. The CDR3 protein is CASRAGTGNTGELFF. In DNA form, the CDR3 reads TGCGCCAGCAGGGCTGGGACTGGAAACACCGGGGAGCTGTTTTTT.

The genes are TRBV11-2 and TRBJ1-1; D is perhaps TRBD1 (5 bases). CDR1 and CDR2 from the germline V gene are SGHAT and FQNNGV. This CDR3 has 16 residues. V lost 7 bases, J lost 0 bases, and 18 bases lay in between. CDR3 region: CASNLSPGRLNTEAFF. DNA for the CDR3: TGTGCCAGCAACCTTTCCCCGGGACGGCTGAACACTGAAGCTTTCTTT.

The sample holds a few counts of this clone. This chain uses TRBV7-2 with TRBJ1-2; no reliable D call. CDR1 is SGHTA, CDR2 FQGNSA, per germline. The CDR3 extends over 15 amino acids. Trimming took 2 bases from V and 6 from J, leaving 16 bases between them. For the CDR3, the DNA is TGTGCCAGCAGCTTATCAGCTTGGCAGGAGAATGGCTACACCTTC. It encodes CASSLSAWQENGYTF.

This chain links TRBV4-1 with TRBJ1-4; D possibly corresponds to TRBD1 (5 bases). Trimming removed 2 bases from V and 8 bases from J, with 15 bases in between. The CDR3 length is 15 residues. Germline V gives CDR1 MGHRA, CDR2 YSYEKL. The CDR3 is CASSQPWAGREKLFF. DNA of the CDR3: TGCGCCAGCAGCCAACCCTGGGCAGGGAGGGAAAAACTGTTTTTT.

The chain couples TRBV28 to TRBJ1-1; D perhaps matches TRBD1 (5 bases). Germline assignment: CDR1 MDHEN and CDR2 SYDVKM. The CDR3 loop spans 16 amino acids. V lost 6 bases to trimming and J lost 2 bases, with 19 bases between them. CDR3 sequence reads: CASSLGGGGFNTEAFF. In nucleotides, the CDR3 is TGTGCCAGCAGCCTTGGTGGGGGAGGCTTTAACACTGAAGCTTTCTTT. Complete variable domain (other parts from reference TRBV28 and TRBJ1-1): DVKVTQSSRYLVKRTGEKVFLECVQDMDHENMFWYRQDPGLGLRLIYFSYDVKMKEKGDIPEGYSVSREKKERFSLILESASTNQTSMYLCASSLGGGGFNTEAFFGQGTRLTVV.

J is TRBJ2-7 and V is TRBV9; 11 bases match TRBD1. The CDR3 extends over 16 amino acids. With 0 bases clipped from V and 1 base from J, the junction kept 3 bases outside the gene matches. Germline CDR1 and CDR2: SGDLS and YYNGEE. CDR3 nucleotide sequence: TGTGCCAGCAGCGTAGAAGGGACAGGGGGGTCCTACGAGCAGTACTTC. Its translation is CASSVEGTGGSYEQYF.

This rearrangement joins TRBV7-2 to TRBJ2-1; no clear D. The CDR3 totals 13 residues. Per the germline V gene, CDR1 is SGHTA and CDR2 is FQGNSA. The V end lost 0 bases, the J end lost 5 bases, and 5 bases lay between the germline ends. This CDR3 reads CASSLAPDNEQFF. The CDR3 DNA reads TGTGCCAGCAGCTTAGCTCCTGACAATGAGCAGTTCTTC.

This chain uses TRBV5-1 with TRBJ2-5, with 11 bases aligning to TRBD1. Germline V CDR1 and CDR2: SGHRS, YFSETQ. The CDR3 sequence is 17 residues long. With 3 bases clipped from V and 2 bases from J, the junction kept 9 bases outside the gene matches. The CDR3 coding sequence is TGCGCCAGCAGCTACTCCGGGACAGGGGGGATACAAGAGACCCAGTACTTC. Its translation is CASSYSGTGGIQETQYF.

The CDR3 spells CASSLEGGVGAFF. CDR3 nucleotides: TGTGCCAGCAGCCTAGAAGGAGGGGTGGGAGCTTTCTTT. The chain recombines TRBV7-9 with TRBJ1-1; tentatively, D is TRBD1 (5 bases). Trimming removed 5 bases at V and 10 bases at J, with 17 bases between. CDR1 SEHNR and CDR2 FQNEAQ come from the germline V gene (reference sequence). The CDR3 contains 13 residues.

This clone showed up just a few times. V and J are TRBV11-3 and TRBJ2-2, with D uncertain. The V and J ends lost 3 bases and 1 base respectively, with 6 bases between them. This CDR3 is built from 14 residues. Per the germline V gene, CDR1 is SGHNT and CDR2 is YENEEA. The CDR3 DNA reads TGTGCCAGCAGCTTCCGCGGGAACACCGGGGAGCTGTTTTTT. This sequence encodes CASSFRGNTGELFF.

The genes are TRBV5-1 and TRBJ1-1; D might be TRBD1 (5 bases). CDR1 and CDR2 (germline): SGHRS, YFSETQ. The V end was cut by 0 bases, the J end by 4 bases, with 7 bases between. This CDR3 region has 13 residues. CDR3 in DNA: TGCGCCAGCAGCTTGGAGGGGCGCACTGAAGCTTTCTTT. It encodes CASSLEGRTEAFF.

The chain joins TRBV28 to TRBJ1-1; D is perhaps TRBD1 (5 bases). Germline V gene lookup returns CDR1 MDHEN and CDR2 SYDVKM. Trimming cost V 4 bases and J 7 bases, with 13 bases left between them. The CDR3 has 13 amino acids. The CDR3 DNA sequence: TGTGCCAGCAGTTCTCCGGGGCGCTTTGAAGCTTTCTTT. This sequence encodes CASSSPGRFEAFF.

The chain combines TRBV4-3 with TRBJ1-1, with 9 bases fitting TRBD1. This CDR3 contains 14 residues. CDR1 and CDR2 from the germline V gene are LGHNA and YSLEER. Germline trimming cut 0 bases from V and 4 bases from J; bases unmatched to any gene: 0. DNA of the CDR3: TGCGCCAGCAGCCAAGAACAGGGGGCCACTGAAGCTTTCTTT. Its protein is CASSQEQGATEAFF.

This chain joins TRBV4-1 and TRBJ2-2; tentative D call: TRBD1 (6 bases). This CDR3 is 15 amino acids long. V shed 4 bases and J shed 2 bases, with 11 bases lying between them. CDR1 is MGHRA and CDR2 is YSYEKL in the germline V gene. The CDR3 loop is CASSLQGRNTGELFF. The CDR3 DNA reads as TGCGCCAGCAGCCTTCAGGGGCGAAACACCGGGGAGCTGTTTTTT.

This chain joins TRBV29-1 and TRBJ2-1, with D possibly being TRBD2 (5 bases). V was trimmed by 6 bases and J by 0 bases, leaving 15 bases between them. CDR3 length: 15 residues. Germline CDR1 is SQVTM and CDR2 is ANQGSEA. In nucleotides, the CDR3 is TGCAGCGTCGAGGGTGGCGGCAACTCCTACAATGAGCAGTTCTTC. The encoded protein is CSVEGGGNSYNEQFF.

This rearrangement joins TRBV13 to TRBJ2-3; D is ambiguous. The CDR3 is 14 amino acids. V was clipped by 3 bases and J by 7 bases, with 14 bases between them. Germline V gene lookup returns CDR1 PRHDT and CDR2 FYEKMQ (reference sequence). DNA for the CDR3: TGTGCCAGCAGCTTCTCCCCCCAGGCGAATACGCAGTATTTT. Translation gives CASSFSPQANTQYF.

The rearrangement links TRBV10-1 to TRBJ2-2; 7 bases align to TRBD1. This CDR3 contains 14 residues. Germline V gene lookup returns CDR1 WNHNN and CDR2 SYGVQD (reference sequence). V was clipped by 3 bases and J by 9 bases; unmatched bases: 7. CDR3 DNA sequence: TGCGCCAGCAGTGACTCCGACAGGGCCTGGGAGCTGTTTTTT. It encodes CASSDSDRAWELFF.

There are a few counts of this clone. The rearrangement links TRBV29-1 to TRBJ2-3; the D is unclear. The CDR3 runs 13 residues. V was cut by 0 bases and J by 0 bases, with 4 bases left in between. Looked up from germline, CDR1 is SQVTM and CDR2 is ANQGSEA. The CDR3 region is CSVEERSTDTQYF. The CDR3 DNA reads as TGCAGCGTTGAAGAACGCAGCACAGATACGCAGTATTTT.

The chain uses TRBV18 and TRBJ2-2; possible D gene TRBD2, 5 bases. CDR1 is KGHSH, CDR2 LQKENI, per germline. The CDR3 loop spans 14 amino acids. With 1 base removed from V and 6 bases from J, the gap between germline ends came to 9 bases. The CDR3 is CASSPQLGAGELFF. The CDR3, as DNA: TGTGCCAGCTCACCACAGCTGGGAGCCGGGGAGCTGTTTTTT.

This clone was found a few times. The chain carries TRBV29-1 and TRBJ1-5; no reliable D call. The CDR3 is made up of 15 amino acids. Germline V gives CDR1 SQVTM, CDR2 ANQGSEA. Trimming left V 4 bases short and J 2 bases short, with 15 bases between. The CDR3 reads CSVAVSSTGNQPQHF. As DNA, the CDR3 is TGCAGCGTTGCCGTCAGCTCAACGGGCAATCAGCCCCAGCATTTT. Full variable domain (rest looked up from reference TRBV29-1 and TRBJ1-5): SAVISQKPSRDICQRGTSLTIQCQVDSQVTMMFWYRQQPGQSLTLIATANQGSEATYESGFVIDKFPISRPNLTFSTLTVSNMSPEDSSIYLCSVAVSSTGNQPQHFGDGTRLSIL.

The CDR3 reads CASSRQSSNQPQHF. In nucleotides, the CDR3 is TGTGCCAGCAGTCGACAGTCTAGCAATCAGCCCCAGCATTTT. The chain has TRBV2 and TRBJ1-5; D perhaps matches TRBD1 (5 bases). Germline-derived CDR1 and CDR2 are SNHLY and FYNNEI. Trimming cost V 5 bases and J 0 bases, with 8 bases left between them. This CDR3 is built from 14 residues.

This clone occurred once. This chain joins TRBV27 and TRBJ2-7; 10 nucleotides match TRBD2. Looked up from germline, CDR1 is MNHEY and CDR2 is SMNVEV (reference sequence). This CDR3 is built from 14 residues. J was trimmed by 5 bases and V by 2 bases; bases with no gene match: 3. CDR3 amino acids: CASSLLAGVHEQYF. The CDR3 coding sequence is TGTGCCAGCAGTTTACTAGCGGGAGTGCACGAGCAGTACTTC.

The chain has TRBV6-1 and TRBJ1-5; D not certain. CDR1 and CDR2 from the germline V gene are MNHNS and SASEGT. The V end lost 2 bases, the J end lost 0 bases, and 8 bases lay between the germline ends. The CDR3 runs to 15 residues. The CDR3 loop reads CASSEWELSNQPQHF. Here the CDR3 DNA reads TGTGCCAGCAGTGAATGGGAACTTAGCAATCAGCCCCAGCATTTT.

The V gene is TRBV6-1, the J gene TRBJ2-5; 7 bases agree with TRBD1. The CDR3 spans 14 residues. CDR1 is MNHNS and CDR2 is SASEGT in the germline V gene. V lost 8 bases and J lost 5; bases outside the gene matches: 11. CDR3 nucleotides: TGTGCCAGCTTACCACAGGGGAGCTTCGAGACCCAGTACTTC. The encoded protein is CASLPQGSFETQYF.

This clone was counted once. This chain links TRBV29-1 with TRBJ2-1, with D possibly matching TRBD2 (6 bases). The CDR3 contains 14 residues. The V end lost 6 bases, the J end lost 5 bases, and 17 bases lay between the germline ends. The V gene's germline CDR1 is SQVTM and CDR2 ANQGSEA. The CDR3 reads CSVRGGIGDNEQFF. CDR3 DNA: TGCAGCGTCCGGGGCGGGATTGGCGACAATGAGCAGTTCTTC.

The chain carries TRBV27 and TRBJ2-7, with 9 bases matching TRBD1. Germline V CDR1 and CDR2: MNHEY, SMNVEV (reference sequence). The CDR3 sequence is 16 residues long. V shed 4 bases and J 3 bases; nucleotides not matched to a gene: 10. DNA of the CDR3: TGTGCCAGCAGTTCGGTAGGGACAGGGACTTACTACGAGCAGTACTTC. It translates to CASSSVGTGTYYEQYF.

The chain is built from TRBV7-9 and TRBJ1-5; D may be TRBD1 (5 bases). V was pared by 6 bases and J by 0 bases, with 9 bases between. Germline lookup yields CDR1 SEHNR and CDR2 FQNEAQ (reference sequence). The CDR3 has 14 amino acids. CDR3 nucleotides: TGTGCCAGCAGTCTGGACATTAGCAATCAGCCCCAGCATTTT. It codes for CASSLDISNQPQHF.

The genes are TRBV18 and TRBJ1-1; a possible D gene is TRBD1 (5 bases). V was trimmed by 8 bases and J by 1 base, leaving 17 bases between them. Looked up from germline, CDR1 is KGHSH and CDR2 is LQKENI. The CDR3 is 15 residues long. CDR3 sequence: CASRRRTGPNTEAFF. CDR3 bases: TGTGCCAGCCGCCGGAGGACGGGGCCGAACACTGAAGCTTTCTTT.

The rearrangement links TRBV19 to TRBJ2-1; D remains unclear. Germline-derived CDR1 and CDR2 are LNHDA and SQIVND (reference sequence). V shed 3 bases and J shed 0 bases, with 6 bases lying between them. The CDR3 is 14 residues long. The CDR3 nucleotides read TGTGCCAGTAGTATTATGAGCTCCTACAATGAGCAGTTCTTC. Residues: CASSIMSSYNEQFF.

The gene calls are TRBV6-5 and TRBJ2-7; TRBD1 matches at 8 bases. The CDR3 loop spans 15 amino acids. Germline CDR1 reads MNHEY; CDR2 reads SVGAGI. J lost 1 base, V lost 6 bases, and 8 bases had no gene match. CDR3 protein: CASSSGQGHSYEQYF. CDR3 nucleotides: TGTGCCAGCAGCTCAGGACAGGGCCATTCCTACGAGCAGTACTTC.